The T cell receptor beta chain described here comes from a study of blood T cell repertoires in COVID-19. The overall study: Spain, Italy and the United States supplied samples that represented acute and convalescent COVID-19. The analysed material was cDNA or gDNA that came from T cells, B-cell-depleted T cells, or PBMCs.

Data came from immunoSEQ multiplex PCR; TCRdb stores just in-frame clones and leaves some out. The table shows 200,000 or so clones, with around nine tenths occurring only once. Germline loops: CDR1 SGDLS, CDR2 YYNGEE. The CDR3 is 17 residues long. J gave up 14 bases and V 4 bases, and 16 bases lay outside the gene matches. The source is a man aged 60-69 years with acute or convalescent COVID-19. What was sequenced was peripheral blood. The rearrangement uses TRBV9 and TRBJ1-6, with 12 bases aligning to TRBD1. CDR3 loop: CASSPGTGGGLVATLHF. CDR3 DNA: TGTGCCAGCAGCCCGGGGACAGGGGGCGGCCTTGTGGCTACCCTCCACTTT.